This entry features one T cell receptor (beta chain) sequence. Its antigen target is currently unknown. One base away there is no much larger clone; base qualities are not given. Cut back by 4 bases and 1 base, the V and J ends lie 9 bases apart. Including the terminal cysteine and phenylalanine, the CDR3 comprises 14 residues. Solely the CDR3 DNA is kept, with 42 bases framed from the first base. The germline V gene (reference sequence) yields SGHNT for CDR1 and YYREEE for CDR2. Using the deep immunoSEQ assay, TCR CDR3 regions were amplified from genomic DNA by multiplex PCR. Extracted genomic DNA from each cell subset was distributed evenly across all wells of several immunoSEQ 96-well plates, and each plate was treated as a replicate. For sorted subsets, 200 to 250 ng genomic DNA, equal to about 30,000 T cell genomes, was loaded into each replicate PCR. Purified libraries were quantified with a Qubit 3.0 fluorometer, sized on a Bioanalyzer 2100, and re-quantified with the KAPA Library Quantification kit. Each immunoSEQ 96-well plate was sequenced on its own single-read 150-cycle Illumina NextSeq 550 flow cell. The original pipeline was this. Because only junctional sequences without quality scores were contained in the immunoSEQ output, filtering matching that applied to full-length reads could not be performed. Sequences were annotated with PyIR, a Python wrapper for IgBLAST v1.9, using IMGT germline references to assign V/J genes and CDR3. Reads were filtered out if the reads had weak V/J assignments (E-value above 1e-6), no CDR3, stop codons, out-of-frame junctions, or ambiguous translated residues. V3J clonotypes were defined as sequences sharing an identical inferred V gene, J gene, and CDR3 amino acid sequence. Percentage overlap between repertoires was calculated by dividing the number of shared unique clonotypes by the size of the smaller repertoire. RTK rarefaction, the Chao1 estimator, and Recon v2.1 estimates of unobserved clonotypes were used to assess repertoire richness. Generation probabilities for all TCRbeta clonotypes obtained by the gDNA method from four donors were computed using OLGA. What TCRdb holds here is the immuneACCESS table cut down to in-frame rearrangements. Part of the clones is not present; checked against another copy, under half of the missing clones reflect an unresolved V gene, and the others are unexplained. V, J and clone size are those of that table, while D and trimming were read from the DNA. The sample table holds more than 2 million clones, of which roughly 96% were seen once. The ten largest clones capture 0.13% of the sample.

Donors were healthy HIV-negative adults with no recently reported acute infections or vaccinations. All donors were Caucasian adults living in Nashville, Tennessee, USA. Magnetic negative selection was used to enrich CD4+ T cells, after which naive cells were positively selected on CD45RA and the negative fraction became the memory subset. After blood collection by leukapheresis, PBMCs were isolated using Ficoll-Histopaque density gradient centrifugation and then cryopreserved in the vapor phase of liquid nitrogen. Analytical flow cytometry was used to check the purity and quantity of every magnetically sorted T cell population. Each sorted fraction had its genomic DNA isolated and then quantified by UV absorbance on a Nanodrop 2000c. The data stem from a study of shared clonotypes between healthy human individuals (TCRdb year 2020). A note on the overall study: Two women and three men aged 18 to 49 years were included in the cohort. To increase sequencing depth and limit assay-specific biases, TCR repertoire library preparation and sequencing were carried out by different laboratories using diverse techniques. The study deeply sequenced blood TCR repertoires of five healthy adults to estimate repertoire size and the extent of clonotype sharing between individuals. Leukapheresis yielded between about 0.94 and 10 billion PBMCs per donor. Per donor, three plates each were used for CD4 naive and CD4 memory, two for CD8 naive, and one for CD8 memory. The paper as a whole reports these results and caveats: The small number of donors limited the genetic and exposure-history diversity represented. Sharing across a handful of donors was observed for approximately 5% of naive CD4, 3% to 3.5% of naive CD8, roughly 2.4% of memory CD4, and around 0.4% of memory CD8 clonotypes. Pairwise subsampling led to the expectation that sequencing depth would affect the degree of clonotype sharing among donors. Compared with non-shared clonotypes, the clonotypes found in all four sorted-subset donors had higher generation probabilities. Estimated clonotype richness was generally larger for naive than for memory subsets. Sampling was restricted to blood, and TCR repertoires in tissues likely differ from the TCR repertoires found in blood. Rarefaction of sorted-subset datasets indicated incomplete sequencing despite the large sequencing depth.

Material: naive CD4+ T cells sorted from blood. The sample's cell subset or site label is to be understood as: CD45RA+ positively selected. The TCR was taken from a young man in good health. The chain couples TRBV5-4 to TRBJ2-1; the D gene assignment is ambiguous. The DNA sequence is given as TGTGCCAGCAGCGTCTCTAGTTCCTACAATGAGCAGTTCTTC. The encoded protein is CASSVSSSYNEQFF.